This TCR beta chain was captured by sequencing in a study of shared clonotypes between healthy human individuals. The protocol was immunoSEQ multiplex PCR, while the TCRdb copy is restricted to in-frame clones and leaves out a portion. Of some 2,100,000 clones in the sample, just over 90% were seen once. This CDR3 comprises 18 residues. V was clipped by 5 bases and J by 0 bases, with 22 bases between them. Germline CDR1 reads SGHVS; CDR2 reads FQNEAQ. Worth noting for this clone: Its target is unknown.

As defined, naive CD8 cells were CD45RO-negative and positively selected for CCR7, with terminally differentiated effector memory CD45RA+ cells excluded. Study-level points and caveats: Although depth was large, rarefaction showed that sequencing of the sorted subsets was incomplete. The sampled material consisted only of blood, and tissue repertoires are likely to differ. The study found 4.5% to 6% of naive CD4 clonotypes shared across several donors.

The chain uses TRBV7-8 and TRBJ2-5, with D perhaps being TRBD1 or TRBD2 (5 bases each). The receptor comes from a man aged 18 to 29 in good health. Some clones in this sample may be carry-over from other donors' samples. The sequenced sample was naive CD8+ T cells from PBMCs. CDR3 sequence (DNA): TGTGCCAGCAGCCTGGGGGAGCCTTTCAGGGAATACCAAGAGACCCAGTACTTC. This codes for CASSLGEPFREYQETQYF.